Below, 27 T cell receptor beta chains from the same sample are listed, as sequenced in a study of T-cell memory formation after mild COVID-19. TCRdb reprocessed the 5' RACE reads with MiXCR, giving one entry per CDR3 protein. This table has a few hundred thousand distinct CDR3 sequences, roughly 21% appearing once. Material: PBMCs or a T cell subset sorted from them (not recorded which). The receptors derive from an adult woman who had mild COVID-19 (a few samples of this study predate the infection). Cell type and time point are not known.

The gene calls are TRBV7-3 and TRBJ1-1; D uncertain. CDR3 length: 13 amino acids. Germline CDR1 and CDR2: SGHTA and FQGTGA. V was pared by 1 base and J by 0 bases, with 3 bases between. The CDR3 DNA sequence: TGTGCCAGCAGCTTAATGATGAACACTGAAGCTTTCTTT. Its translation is CASSLMMNTEAFF.

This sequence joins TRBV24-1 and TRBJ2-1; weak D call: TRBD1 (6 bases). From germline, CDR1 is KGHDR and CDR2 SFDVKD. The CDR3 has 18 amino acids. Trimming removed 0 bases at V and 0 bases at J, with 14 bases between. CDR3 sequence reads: CATSDLQTGWSSYNEQFF. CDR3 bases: TGTGCCACCAGTGATTTGCAGACAGGTTGGAGCTCCTACAATGAGCAGTTCTTC.

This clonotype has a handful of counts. CDR3 protein: CASSVGLEETYEQYF. CDR3 bases: TGTGCCAGCAGTGTGGGACTAGAGGAGACCTACGAGCAGTACTTC. The J gene is TRBJ2-7, the V gene TRBV6-5; the match to TRBD2 covers 8 bases. The germline gives CDR1 MNHEY, CDR2 SVGAGI. V trimming: 5 bases; J trimming: 2 bases; junction bases outside the gene matches: 8. The CDR3 totals 15 residues.

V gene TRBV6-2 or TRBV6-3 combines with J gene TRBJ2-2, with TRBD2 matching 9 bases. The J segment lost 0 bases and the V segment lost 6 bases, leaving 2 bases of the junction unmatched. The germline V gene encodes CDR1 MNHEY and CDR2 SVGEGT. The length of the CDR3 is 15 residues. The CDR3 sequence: CASSRLAANTGELFF. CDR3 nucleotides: TGTGCCAGCAGCCGACTAGCGGCGAACACCGGGGAGCTGTTTTTT.

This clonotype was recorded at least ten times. CDR3 region: CATSDFVDPGIYGYTF. The CDR3 DNA follows: TGTGCCACCAGTGATTTTGTTGACCCGGGAATCTATGGCTACACCTTC. The rearrangement links TRBV24-1 to TRBJ1-2; D is undetermined. Germline V gene sequence: CDR1 KGHDR, CDR2 SFDVKD. The CDR3 has 16 amino acids. V shed 1 base and J shed 4 bases, with 15 bases lying between them.

CDR3 DNA sequence: TGTGCCAGCAGCTTAACCCCGGTTGGGCGGAATTACGAGCAGTACTTC. Translating it yields CASSLTPVGRNYEQYF. The chain uses TRBV7-9 and TRBJ2-7; D uncertain. The CDR3 runs 16 residues. Germline V CDR1 and CDR2: SEHNR, FQNEAQ (reference sequence). V was shortened by 2 bases and J by 4 bases, with 18 bases between the two germline ends.

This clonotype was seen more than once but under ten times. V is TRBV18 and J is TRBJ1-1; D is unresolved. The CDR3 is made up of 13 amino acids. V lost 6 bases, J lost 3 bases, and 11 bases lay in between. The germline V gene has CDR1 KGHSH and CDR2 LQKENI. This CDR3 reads CASSSNGDTEAFF. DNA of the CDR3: TGTGCCAGCTCTTCAAACGGGGACACTGAAGCTTTCTTT.

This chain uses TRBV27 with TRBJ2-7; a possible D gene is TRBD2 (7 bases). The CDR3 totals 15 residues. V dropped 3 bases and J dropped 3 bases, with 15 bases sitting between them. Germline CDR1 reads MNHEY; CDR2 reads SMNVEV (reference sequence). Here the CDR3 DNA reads TGTGCCAGCAGTTTTTCCGGGGGGCTTTTCTACGAGCAGTACTTC. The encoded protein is CASSFSGGLFYEQYF.

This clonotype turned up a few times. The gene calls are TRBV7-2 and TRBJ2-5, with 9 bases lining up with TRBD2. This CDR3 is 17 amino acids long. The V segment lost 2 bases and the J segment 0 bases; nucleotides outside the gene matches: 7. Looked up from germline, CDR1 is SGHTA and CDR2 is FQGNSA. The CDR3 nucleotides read TGTGCCAGCAGCTTATATTACCCTAGCGGGAACCAAGAGACCCAGTACTTC. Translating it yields CASSLYYPSGNQETQYF. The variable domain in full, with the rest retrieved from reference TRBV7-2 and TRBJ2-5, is GAGVSQSPSNKVTEKGKDVELRCDPISGHTALYWYRQSLGQGLEFLIYFQGNSAPDKSGLPSDRFSAERTGGSVSTLTIQRTQQEDSAVYLCASSLYYPSGNQETQYFGPGTRLLVL.

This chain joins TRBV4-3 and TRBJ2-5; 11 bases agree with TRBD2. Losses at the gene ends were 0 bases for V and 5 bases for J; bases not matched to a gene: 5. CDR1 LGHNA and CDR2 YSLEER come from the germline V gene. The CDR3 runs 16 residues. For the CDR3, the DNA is TGCGCCAGCAGCCAAGATCGAGTAGCGGGAGGGGAGACCCAGTACTTC. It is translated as CASSQDRVAGGETQYF.

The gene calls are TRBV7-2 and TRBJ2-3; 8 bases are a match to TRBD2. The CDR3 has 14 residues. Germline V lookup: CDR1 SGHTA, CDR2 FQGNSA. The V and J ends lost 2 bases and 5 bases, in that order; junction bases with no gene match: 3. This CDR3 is CASSLPGGGDTQYF. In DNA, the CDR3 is TGTGCCAGCAGCTTACCGGGGGGGGGAGATACGCAGTATTTT.

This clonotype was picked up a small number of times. As DNA, the CDR3 is TGTGCCAGCAGCATCCCCCTAGCGGGAGGGTTCAATGAGCAGTTCTTC. The encoded protein is CASSIPLAGGFNEQFF. The rearrangement links TRBV11-1 to TRBJ2-1, with TRBD2 identical over 12 bases. V lost 5 bases to trimming and J lost 6 bases; unmatched junction nucleotides: 8. There are 16 residues in the CDR3. Germline-derived CDR1 and CDR2 are SGHAT and FQDESV (reference sequence).

CDR3 nucleotides: TGTGCCAGCAGCGCCCGGACGGAGGACAAAAACATACTAGATGGCGATGAGCAGTTCTTC. It encodes CASSARTEDKNILDGDEQFF. The chain carries TRBV21-1 and TRBJ2-1; the tabulated D call, TRBD1, remains unverified against the DNA. TRBV21-1 is termed a pseudogene. The CDR3 is 20 amino acids.

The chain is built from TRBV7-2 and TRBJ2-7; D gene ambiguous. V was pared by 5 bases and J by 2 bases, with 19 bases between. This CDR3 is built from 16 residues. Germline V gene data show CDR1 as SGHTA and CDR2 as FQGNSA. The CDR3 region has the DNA TGTGCCAGCAGCCTATGGATTCCACTCTACCCCTACGAGCAGTACTTC. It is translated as CASSLWIPLYPYEQYF.

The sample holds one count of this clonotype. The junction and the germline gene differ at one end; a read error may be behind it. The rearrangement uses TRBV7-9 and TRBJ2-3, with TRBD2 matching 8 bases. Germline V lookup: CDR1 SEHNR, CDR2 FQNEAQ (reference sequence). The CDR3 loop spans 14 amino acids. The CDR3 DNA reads TGTGCCAGCCGCTTAGCGGGAACCACAGATACGCAGTATTTT. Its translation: CASRLAGTTDTQYF.

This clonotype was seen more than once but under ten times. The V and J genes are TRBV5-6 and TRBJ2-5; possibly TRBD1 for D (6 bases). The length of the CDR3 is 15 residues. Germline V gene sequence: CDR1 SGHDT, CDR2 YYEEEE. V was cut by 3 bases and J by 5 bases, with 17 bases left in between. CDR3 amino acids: CASSYRDMDGETQYF. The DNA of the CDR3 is TGTGCCAGCAGCTACCGGGACATGGACGGCGAGACCCAGTACTTC.

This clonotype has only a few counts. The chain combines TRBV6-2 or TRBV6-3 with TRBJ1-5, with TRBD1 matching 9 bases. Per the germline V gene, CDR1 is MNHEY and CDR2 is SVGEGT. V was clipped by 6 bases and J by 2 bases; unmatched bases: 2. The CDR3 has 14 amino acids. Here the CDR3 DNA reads TGTGCCAGCAGATGGGACAGGGGCAATCAGCCCCAGCATTTT. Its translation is CASRWDRGNQPQHF.

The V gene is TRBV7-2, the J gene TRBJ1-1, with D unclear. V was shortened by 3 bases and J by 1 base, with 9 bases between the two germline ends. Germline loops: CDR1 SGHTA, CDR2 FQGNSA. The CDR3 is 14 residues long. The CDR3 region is CASSFNRKNTEAFF. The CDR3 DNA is TGTGCCAGCAGCTTCAACCGTAAGAACACTGAAGCTTTCTTT.

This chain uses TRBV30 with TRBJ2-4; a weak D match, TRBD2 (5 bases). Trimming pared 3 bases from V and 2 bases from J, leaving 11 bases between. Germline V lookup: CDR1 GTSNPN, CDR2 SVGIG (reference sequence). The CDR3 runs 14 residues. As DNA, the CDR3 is TGTGCCTGGAGAGCGGCTTGGTCCAAAAACATTCAGTACTTC. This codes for CAWRAAWSKNIQYF.

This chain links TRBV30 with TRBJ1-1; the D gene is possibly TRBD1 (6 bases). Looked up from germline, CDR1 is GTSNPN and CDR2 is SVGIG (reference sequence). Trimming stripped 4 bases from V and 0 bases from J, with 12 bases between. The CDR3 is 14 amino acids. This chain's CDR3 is CAWTGDTMNTEAFF. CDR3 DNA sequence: TGTGCCTGGACAGGGGACACTATGAACACTGAAGCTTTCTTT.

The CDR3 region has the DNA TGTGCCAGCAGTGACAGCGGGTCACCGGGAGAGACCCAGTACTTC. This sequence encodes CASSDSGSPGETQYF. The rearrangement uses TRBV6-4 and TRBJ2-5; the D gene is possibly TRBD2 (6 bases). Trimming pared 2 bases from V and 4 bases from J, leaving 14 bases between. The CDR3 totals 15 residues. CDR1 and CDR2 (germline): MRHNA, SNTAGT.

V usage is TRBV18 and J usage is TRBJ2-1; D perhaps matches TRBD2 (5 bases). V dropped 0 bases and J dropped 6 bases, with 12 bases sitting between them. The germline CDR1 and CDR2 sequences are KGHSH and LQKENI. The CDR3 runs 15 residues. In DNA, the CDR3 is TGTGCCAGCTCACCACCGAAGCGGAGGCTCAATGAGCAGTTCTTC. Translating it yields CASSPPKRRLNEQFF.

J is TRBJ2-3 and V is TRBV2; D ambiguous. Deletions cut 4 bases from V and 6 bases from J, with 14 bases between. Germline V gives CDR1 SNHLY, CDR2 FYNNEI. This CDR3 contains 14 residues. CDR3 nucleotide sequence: TGTGCCAGCAGTGGATGGGGTGGAAGCGATACGCAGTATTTT. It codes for CASSGWGGSDTQYF.

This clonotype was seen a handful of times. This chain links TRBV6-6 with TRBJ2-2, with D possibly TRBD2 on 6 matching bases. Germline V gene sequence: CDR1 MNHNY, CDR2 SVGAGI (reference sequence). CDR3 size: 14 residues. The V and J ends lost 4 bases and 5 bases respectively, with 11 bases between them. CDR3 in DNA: TGTGCCAGCAGTTGGTCCGGGGGTACCGGGGAGCTGTTTTTT. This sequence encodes CASSWSGGTGELFF.

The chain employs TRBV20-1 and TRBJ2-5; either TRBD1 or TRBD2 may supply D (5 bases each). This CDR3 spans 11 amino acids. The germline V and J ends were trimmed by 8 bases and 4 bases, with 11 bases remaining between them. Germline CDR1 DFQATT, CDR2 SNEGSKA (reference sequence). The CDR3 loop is CSLAGRETQYF. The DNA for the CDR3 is TGCAGTCTGGCAGGGAGAGAGACCCAGTACTTC.

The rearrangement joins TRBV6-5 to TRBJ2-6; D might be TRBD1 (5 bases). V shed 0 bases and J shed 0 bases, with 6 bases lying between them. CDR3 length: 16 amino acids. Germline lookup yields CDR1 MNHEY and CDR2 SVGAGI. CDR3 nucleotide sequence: TGTGCCAGCAGTTACTCGACAGCCTCTGGGGCCAACGTCCTGACTTTC. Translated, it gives CASSYSTASGANVLTF.

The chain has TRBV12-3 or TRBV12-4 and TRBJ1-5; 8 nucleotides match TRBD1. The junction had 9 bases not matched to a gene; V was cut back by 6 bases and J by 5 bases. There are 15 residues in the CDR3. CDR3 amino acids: CASSYRTGSHQPQHF. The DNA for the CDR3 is TGTGCCAGCAGCTACCGGACAGGGTCCCATCAGCCCCAGCATTTT.